Listed below are T cell receptor beta chains from one sample, sequenced in a study of blood T cells in healthy people across ages. TCRdb independently ran MiXCR on the 5' RACE reads; one entry per CDR3 protein. The table has around 1,600,000 distinct CDR3 sequences, approximately 39% seen once. Sequencing used blood. These receptors all stem from a woman under 30 in good health. Both conserved end residues are part of each CDR3. A D gene is named only where the DNA matches it firmly. Expanded clones are given a class, and other clones once, few, many or no size at all.

TRBV6-2/TRBV6-3	TRBJ2-3	TRBD1	.	CASTPRSRGPRDTQYF	TGTGCCAGCACCCCGAGGAGCAGGGGGCCAAGAGATACGCAGTATTTT
TRBV11-2	TRBJ1-1	TRBD1	few	CASSLDLARTGENTEAFF	TGTGCCAGCAGCTTAGACCTAGCACGGACAGGGGAAAACACTGAAGCTTTCTTT
TRBV20-1	TRBJ2-2	TRBD2	.	CSARQGVLAGTGELFF	TGCAGTGCTAGGCAAGGGGTGCTAGCGGGAACCGGGGAGCTGTTTTTT
TRBV29-1	TRBJ2-7	TRBD2	few	CSASGLANNEQYF	TGCAGCGCTTCGGGACTAGCCAACAATGAGCAGTACTTC
TRBV20-1	TRBJ1-2	TRBD1	few	CSAGQGAESGGYTF	TGCAGTGCTGGACAGGGGGCGGAATCAGGAGGCTACACCTTC
TRBV20-1	TRBJ1-6	TRBD1	few	CSAARQGLNPIRALHF	TGCAGTGCTGCCCGACAGGGACTAAACCCAATTCGAGCCCTCCACTTT
TRBV7-9	TRBJ2-1	.	few	CASSFTPQLLPNEQFF	TGTGCCAGCAGCTTTACTCCCCAGCTGTTGCCCAATGAGCAGTTCTTC
TRBV11-2	TRBJ1-2	.	few	CASSPTPEEGGYTF	TGTGCCAGCAGCCCGACGCCCGAGGAGGGGGGCTACACCTTC
TRBV29-1	TRBJ2-7	TRBD1	many	CSVRTGSSYEQYF	TGCAGCGTCCGGACAGGGAGCTCCTACGAGCAGTACTTC
TRBV12-3/TRBV12-4	TRBJ2-1	TRBD2	few	CASSLGSVGLAGAHEQFF	TGTGCCAGCAGTTTGGGCTCAGTCGGACTAGCGGGGGCACATGAGCAGTTCTTC
TRBV3-1	TRBJ1-1	.	.	CASSQDRGVGEENTEAFF	TGTGCCAGCAGCCAAGATAGGGGTGTAGGGGAAGAGAACACTGAAGCTTTCTTT
TRBV7-9	TRBJ2-3	.	few	CASTYTGGTDTQYF	TGTGCCAGCACCTACACCGGGGGCACAGATACGCAGTATTTT
TRBV20-1	TRBJ2-7	TRBD2	few	CSASSGGSGFEQYF	TGCAGTGCATCTAGCGGAGGGAGTGGATTCGAGCAGTACTTC
TRBV29-1	TRBJ2-1	.	few	CSVPLGGTEQFF	TGCAGCGTTCCCCTCGGGGGTACAGAGCAGTTCTTC
TRBV12-3/TRBV12-4	TRBJ2-5	TRBD1	.	CASSPSGQGYRKTQYF	TGTGCCAGCAGTCCCTCGGGACAGGGATATCGGAAGACCCAGTACTTC
TRBV18	TRBJ2-7	.	few	CASSRQEGAIYEQYF	TGTGCCAGCTCCCGGCAGGAGGGAGCGATATACGAGCAGTACTTC
TRBV9	TRBJ1-5	.	.	CASSPPTRNQPQHF	TGTGCCAGCAGCCCCCCGACTCGCAATCAGCCCCAGCATTTT
TRBV6-5	TRBJ2-1	.	few	CASRAQGAYNEQFF	TGTGCCAGCAGGGCCCAGGGCGCCTACAATGAGCAGTTCTTC
TRBV7-9	TRBJ2-7	.	few	CASSSLIYEQYF	TGTGCCAGCAGCTCCCTTATCTACGAGCAGTACTTC
TRBV7-2	TRBJ2-1	.	many	CASSLGPNNEQFF	TGTGCCAGCAGCTTAGGGCCAAACAATGAGCAGTTCTTC
TRBV10-3	TRBJ2-7	.	few	CAISESTSGRSYEQYF	TGTGCCATCAGTGAGTCGACATCAGGCAGATCCTACGAGCAGTACTTC
TRBV5-1	TRBJ2-7	TRBD1	.	CASSWDSPSWYEQYF	TGCGCCAGCAGCTGGGACAGCCCTAGTTGGTACGAGCAGTACTTC
TRBV9	TRBJ1-2	.	.	CASSVVGGHGYTF	TGTGCCAGCAGCGTAGTGGGGGGCCATGGCTACACCTTC
TRBV3-1	TRBJ2-6	.	.	CASSQVQSGANVLTF	TGTGCCAGCAGCCAAGTCCAGTCTGGGGCCAACGTCCTGACTTTC
TRBV7-9	TRBJ1-3	.	.	CASTIGHPSSGNTIYF	TGTGCCAGCACCATCGGGCATCCTAGCTCTGGAAACACCATATATTTT
TRBV7-9	TRBJ1-2	.	.	CACSLRGRDYGYTF	TGTGCCTGCAGCTTGAGGGGTAGGGACTATGGCTACACCTTC
TRBV19	TRBJ2-7	.	few	CASSSRDTSEQYF	TGTGCCAGTAGTAGCCGGGACACCAGCGAGCAGTACTTC
TRBV28	TRBJ2-5	.	.	CASSLKGYHGTQYF	TGTGCCAGCAGTTTGAAAGGGTATCATGGGACCCAGTACTTC
TRBV25-1	TRBJ2-7	.	.	CASSELNEQYF	TGTGCCAGCAGTGAATTAAACGAGCAGTACTTC
TRBV29-1	TRBJ1-4	TRBD1	few	CSVRDRATNEKLFF	TGCAGCGTTCGGGACAGGGCAACTAATGAAAAACTGTTTTTT
TRBV4-2	TRBJ2-7	.	few	CASSQDQGSGGGTVEQYF	TGTGCCAGCAGCCAAGATCAGGGTTCCGGTGGGGGGACGGTCGAGCAGTACTTC
TRBV20-1	TRBJ1-5	TRBD1	.	CSALPRGAGNQPQHF	TGCAGTGCCCTTCCCAGGGGGGCTGGCAATCAGCCCCAGCATTTT
TRBV4-1	TRBJ1-1	.	.	CASSQGGQAVEAFF	TGCGCCAGCAGCCAAGGGGGGCAGGCCGTTGAAGCTTTCTTT
TRBV20-1	TRBJ1-2	.	once	CSARGPITYGYTF	TGCAGTGCTAGAGGACCGATTACCTATGGCTACACCTTC
TRBV7-2	TRBJ1-2	.	.	CASSLDGTPNYGYTF	TGTGCCAGCAGCTTAGATGGGACACCAAACTATGGCTACACCTTC
TRBV29-1	TRBJ1-1	.	once	CSGTNRISNTEAFF	TGCAGCGGGACCAACAGGATTTCGAACACTGAAGCTTTCTTT
TRBV11-2	TRBJ2-7	.	.	CASSDTWGVTTKEQYF	TGTGCCAGCAGTGATACCTGGGGGGTGACTACAAAAGAGCAGTACTTC
TRBV7-2	TRBJ1-4	.	.	CASSFSWTNEKLFF	TGTGCCAGCAGCTTTAGCTGGACTAATGAAAAACTGTTTTTT
TRBV4-1	TRBJ1-1	.	.	CASRSGPGRNTEAFF	TGCGCCAGCAGAAGCGGGCCGGGGAGGAACACTGAAGCTTTCTTT
TRBV27	TRBJ2-5	.	.	CASSRRGGETQYF	TGTGCCAGCAGCCGCCGGGGTGGGGAGACCCAGTACTTC
TRBV7-9	TRBJ2-1	.	many	CASSLGAGYNEQFF	TGTGCCAGCAGCTTAGGAGCGGGTTACAATGAGCAGTTCTTC
TRBV29-1	TRBJ1-2	.	.	CSAYRDSGYTF	TGCAGCGCATACCGGGACTCGGGCTACACCTTC